A single sample gave rise to the 26 T cell receptor beta chains below, sequenced in a study of cytomegalovirus exposure and HLA in healthy donors. A multiplex PCR was run with 60 Vbeta primers and 13 Jbeta primers. Clones were sequenced by immunoSEQ multiplex PCR, and TCRdb holds only the in-frame ones, with some missing. The data hold about 110,000 clones, with around 70% observed a single time. Source material: PBMCs. All receptors derive from a woman in her 70s in good health and CMV-seropositive.

This chain links TRBV5-1 with TRBJ2-1, with D possibly TRBD2 on 6 matching bases. Germline V gene sequence: CDR1 SGHRS, CDR2 YFSETQ. V dropped 6 bases and J dropped 2 bases, with 12 bases sitting between them. CDR3 size: 14 residues. The CDR3 DNA follows: TGCGCCAGCAAAAGGGGACTCACCTACAATGAGCAGTTCTTC. It encodes CASKRGLTYNEQFF.

The chain joins TRBV7-2 to TRBJ2-2; TRBD2 agrees at 9 bases. From germline, CDR1 is SGHTA and CDR2 FQGNSA. The CDR3 spans 17 residues. V was pared by 10 bases and J by 7 bases, with 19 bases of the junction left unmatched. CDR3 bases: TGTGCCACCTTAGCGGGGGCCGGTCTTCCTGGACACGGGGAGCTGTTTTTT. This translates into CATLAGAGLPGHGELFF. Complete variable domain (other parts from reference TRBV7-2 and TRBJ2-2): GAGVSQSPSNKVTEKGKDVELRCDPISGHTALYWYRQSLGQGLEFLIYFQGNSAPDKSGLPSDRFSAERTGGSVSTLTIQRTQQEDSAVYLCATLAGAGLPGHGELFFGEGSRLTVL.

The chain couples TRBV30 to TRBJ1-6; a possible D gene is TRBD1 (5 bases). Germline CDR1 GTSNPN, CDR2 SVGIG (reference sequence). This CDR3 has 14 residues. V lost 5 bases and J lost 3, with 11 bases in between. DNA of the CDR3: TGTGCCTGGGAAGTCAGGGACTATAATTCACCCCTCCACTTT. Amino acids: CAWEVRDYNSPLHF.

This clone came up once. The genes are TRBV5-1 and TRBJ2-7; perhaps TRBD1 as D (5 bases). V was clipped by 6 bases and J by 2 bases, with 12 bases between them. This CDR3 region has 13 residues. The V gene's germline CDR1 is SGHRS and CDR2 YFSETQ. CDR3 sequence (DNA): TGCGCCAGCAAAGTAGGGGCAACCTACGAGCAGTACTTC. It yields the protein CASKVGATYEQYF.

V gene TRBV6-5 combines with J gene TRBJ2-7, with TRBD1 matching over 8 bases. The CDR3 loop spans 13 amino acids. CDR1 and CDR2 (germline): MNHEY, SVGAGI. Trimming cost V 5 bases and J 2 bases; bases outside gene matches: 2. The CDR3 loop is CASSRQGTYEQYF. Here the CDR3 DNA reads TGTGCCAGCAGTAGACAGGGGACCTACGAGCAGTACTTC.

The chain has TRBV5-6 and TRBJ2-5; D perhaps matches TRBD2 (6 bases). V lost 5 bases and J lost 5, with 13 bases in between. The CDR3 is 13 residues long. Germline assignment: CDR1 SGHDT and CDR2 YYEEEE. CDR3 coding DNA: TGTGCCAGCAGTTCTGCGGGGAGGGAGACCCAGTACTTC. This sequence encodes CASSSAGRETQYF.

The V and J genes are TRBV7-2 and TRBJ1-2; D unclear. There are 14 residues in the CDR3. Germline V gives CDR1 SGHTA, CDR2 FQGNSA. V lost 2 bases to trimming and J lost 4 bases, with 11 bases between them. CDR3: CASSLSGDGYGYTF. Written as DNA, the CDR3 is TGTGCCAGCAGCTTAAGCGGGGATGGCTATGGCTACACCTTC.

The chain joins TRBV7-2 to TRBJ2-3, with 10 bases fitting TRBD2. CDR3 length: 15 amino acids. Losses at the gene ends were 4 bases for V and 2 bases for J; bases not matched to a gene: 3. Germline V gives CDR1 SGHTA, CDR2 FQGNSA. The CDR3 reads CASSSTSGTTDTQYF. CDR3 DNA: TGTGCCAGCAGCTCAACTAGCGGGACCACAGATACGCAGTATTTT. Based on the CDR3 plus reference TRBV7-2 and TRBJ2-3, the full variable domain is GAGVSQSPSNKVTEKGKDVELRCDPISGHTALYWYRQSLGQGLEFLIYFQGNSAPDKSGLPSDRFSAERTGGSVSTLTIQRTQQEDSAVYLCASSSTSGTTDTQYFGPGTRLTVL.

V is TRBV4-1 and J is TRBJ1-2, with D perhaps TRBD1 (6 bases). Trimming removed 0 bases from V and 7 bases from J, with 9 bases in between. Germline CDR1 is MGHRA and CDR2 is YSYEKL. The CDR3 totals 13 residues. CDR3 DNA sequence: TGCGCCAGCAGCCAAGACAGGGGCGTTGGCTACACCTTC. It translates to CASSQDRGVGYTF.

The CDR3 DNA is TGTGCCAGCACCTCCGGGTCGGGGAGCGAACAAGAGACCCAGTACTTC. Protein product: CASTSGSGSEQETQYF. The V call is TRBV2, the J call TRBJ2-5; D perhaps matches TRBD2 (5 bases). Looked up from germline, CDR1 is SNHLY and CDR2 is FYNNEI. Trimming shortened V by 7 bases and J by 2 bases, and 20 bases separated the two germline ends. There are 16 residues in the CDR3.

This chain links TRBV7-9 with TRBJ1-1; 11 bases match TRBD1. V gave up 5 bases and J gave up 5 bases; unmatched junction bases: 4. The CDR3 runs 14 residues. Germline V CDR1 and CDR2: SEHNR, FQNEAQ (reference sequence). The DNA for the CDR3 is TGTGCCAGCAGCGAGGGGACAGGGGGTACTGAAGCTTTCTTT. Translation: CASSEGTGGTEAFF.

This chain links TRBV12-5 with TRBJ2-2; no clear D. CDR3 length: 14 residues. Germline-derived CDR1 and CDR2 are LGHNT and FRNRAP. Trimming left V 1 base short and J 7 bases short, with 10 bases between. The CDR3 loop is CASGLALTVGELFF. In nucleotides, the CDR3 is TGTGCTAGTGGTTTGGCCCTCACTGTCGGGGAGCTGTTTTTT.

This chain links TRBV5-1 with TRBJ2-5; a weak D match, TRBD1 (6 bases). Germline-derived CDR1 and CDR2 are SGHRS and YFSETQ. Trimming stripped 4 bases from V and 5 bases from J, with 18 bases between. The CDR3 extends over 15 amino acids. CDR3 sequence: CASSPSQGNAETQYF. The DNA for the CDR3 is TGCGCCAGCAGCCCATCACAGGGCAACGCGGAGACCCAGTACTTC. The variable domain in full, with the rest retrieved from reference TRBV5-1 and TRBJ2-5, is KAGVTQTPRYLIKTRGQQVTLSCSPISGHRSVSWYQQTPGQGLQFLFEYFSETQRNKGNFPGRFSGRQFSNSRSEMNVSTLELGDSALYLCASSPSQGNAETQYFGPGTRLLVL.

This clone was recorded a few times. The rearrangement links TRBV19 to TRBJ1-2; the D gene is possibly TRBD1 (6 bases). The CDR3 sequence is 13 residues long. The germline V gene encodes CDR1 LNHDA and CDR2 SQIVND (reference sequence). The V and J ends lost 3 bases and 8 bases respectively, with 13 bases between them. CDR3 DNA: TGTGCCAGTAGTATCAGCAGGGGATGGGGCTACACCTTC. Protein: CASSISRGWGYTF.

The CDR3: CASSETGVSNQPQHF. CDR3 nucleotides: TGTGCCAGCAGTGAGACAGGGGTTAGCAATCAGCCCCAGCATTTT. The chain links TRBV6-1 to TRBJ1-5, with TRBD1 identical over 8 bases. Germline V CDR1 and CDR2: MNHNS, SASEGT. The CDR3 is 15 amino acids. V lost 3 bases, J lost 0 bases, and 1 base stayed unmatched.

This clone occurred a few times. This sequence joins TRBV6-5 and TRBJ2-2; D ambiguous. Germline CDR1 and CDR2: MNHEY and SVGAGI. The CDR3 is 15 residues long. Deletions cut 6 bases from V and 5 bases from J, with 16 bases between. The CDR3: CASRTGSHGTGELFF. The DNA of the CDR3 is TGTGCCAGCAGGACCGGGTCCCATGGGACCGGGGAGCTGTTTTTT.

The chain has TRBV7-9 and TRBJ1-1; D is possibly TRBD1 (5 bases). V was pared by 4 bases and J by 4 bases, with 13 bases between. The CDR3 extends over 14 amino acids. Germline-derived CDR1 and CDR2 are SEHNR and FQNEAQ (reference sequence). CDR3 in DNA: TGTGCCAGCAGCTCCCAGCCGGGGGGCACTGAAGCTTTCTTT. It encodes CASSSQPGGTEAFF.

This clone was recorded a few times. The gene calls are TRBV30 and TRBJ1-2; D is perhaps TRBD1 (5 bases). In germline, CDR1 is GTSNPN, CDR2 SVGIG (reference sequence). There are 17 residues in the CDR3. Trimming left V 4 bases short and J 7 bases short, with 28 bases between. The CDR3, as DNA: TGTGCCTGGAACATGGTGGGGGGGTTAGGAGGTAAATTTGGCTACACCTTC. This translates into CAWNMVGGLGGKFGYTF.

This sequence joins TRBV6-1 and TRBJ1-1, with 9 bases that match TRBD1. V dropped 3 bases and J dropped 0; count of bases not matched to a gene: 8. Germline V gene sequence: CDR1 MNHNS, CDR2 SASEGT. This CDR3 region has 17 residues. CDR3 protein: CASSDTGGGFLNTEAFF. CDR3 nucleotide sequence: TGTGCCAGCAGTGACACAGGGGGCGGTTTTCTGAACACTGAAGCTTTCTTT.

This chain connects TRBV9 to TRBJ2-3; 12 nucleotides align to TRBD2. V lost 6 bases and J lost 3; bases outside the gene matches: 5. The CDR3 is 15 residues long. Germline V CDR1 and CDR2: SGDLS, YYNGEE. CDR3 nucleotide sequence: TGTGCCAGCACCCGGACTAGCGGGGCGACAGATACGCAGTATTTT. It translates to CASTRTSGATDTQYF.

The chain couples TRBV25-1 to TRBJ1-6; D gene ambiguous. Germline-derived CDR1 and CDR2 are MGHDK and SYGVNS. The V and J ends lost 5 bases and 7 bases respectively, with 12 bases between them. The CDR3 has 14 amino acids. The CDR3 spells CASSPIPQNSPLHF. The CDR3 region has the DNA TGTGCCAGCAGTCCCATTCCCCAGAATTCACCCCTCCACTTT.

The chain couples TRBV7-8 to TRBJ1-3, with D unclear. The V and J ends lost 0 bases and 4 bases respectively, with 7 bases between them. This CDR3 is 14 amino acids long. Germline lookup yields CDR1 SGHVS and CDR2 FQNEAQ. Here the CDR3 DNA reads TGTGCCAGCAGCTTAGCTCAGAAAGGAAACACCATATATTTT. Translating gives CASSLAQKGNTIYF.

The V call is TRBV19, the J call TRBJ2-5; 9 bases fit TRBD2. Germline V gene data show CDR1 as LNHDA and CDR2 as SQIVND (reference sequence). The CDR3 consists of 15 residues. The junction had 2 bases not matched to a gene; V was cut back by 1 base and J by 2 bases. In DNA form, the CDR3 reads TGTGCCAGTAGTATAGTTGCGGGGGGGCAAGAGACCCAGTACTTC. Translated: CASSIVAGGQETQYF. Full variable domain (outside the CDR3, taken from reference TRBV19 and TRBJ2-5): DGGITQSPKYLFRKEGQNVTLSCEQNLNHDAMYWYRQDPGQGLRLIYYSQIVNDFQKGDIAEGYSVSREKKESFPLTVTSAQKNPTAFYLCASSIVAGGQETQYFGPGTRLLVL.

V is TRBV19 and J is TRBJ1-5; D might be TRBD1 (6 bases). V was shortened by 3 bases and J by 6 bases, with 9 bases between the two germline ends. The CDR3 contains 13 residues. Germline V gene sequence: CDR1 LNHDA, CDR2 SQIVND (reference sequence). This chain's CDR3 is CASSMWGLQPQHF. The CDR3 coding sequence is TGTGCCAGTAGTATGTGGGGGCTTCAGCCCCAGCATTTT.

The chain combines TRBV6-5 with TRBJ1-1; D possibly corresponds to TRBD1 (5 bases). The CDR3 is 13 residues long. The ends were cut back, 0 bases at V and 4 bases at J, with 6 bases in the middle. Per the germline V gene, CDR1 is MNHEY and CDR2 is SVGAGI. In DNA, the CDR3 is TGTGCCAGCAGTTACTCGACAGTCACTGAAGCTTTCTTT. Protein: CASSYSTVTEAFF.

This rearrangement joins TRBV14 to TRBJ1-6; D may be TRBD1 (5 bases). V was clipped by 0 bases and J by 7 bases, with 10 bases between them. There are 15 residues in the CDR3. The germline gives CDR1 SGHDN, CDR2 FVKESK. CDR3 amino acids: CASSQDLAGNSPLHF. The CDR3 DNA sequence: TGTGCCAGCAGCCAAGATCTGGCAGGGAATTCACCCCTCCACTTT.